What follows describes a single T cell receptor (beta chain). The antigen this receptor binds is unknown. Per-base qualities were not stored, and no clone one base away is much larger. The CDR3 runs 14 residues from the cysteine to the phenylalanine. Just CDR3 DNA is preserved here, 42 bases in frame from base 1. For CDR1 and CDR2, the germline V gene (reference sequence) lists MNHNY and SVGAGI. The germline V end is reduced by 6 bases and the J end by 3 bases; junction bases left unmatched: 6. The immunoSEQ Assay was the method used to sequence TCRbeta CDR3 regions. After extraction, genomic DNA underwent amplification by bias-controlled multiplex PCR, followed by high-throughput sequencing. The published analysis was carried out like this. To quantify the absolute abundance of each unique TCRbeta CDR3 region, sequences were collapsed and filtered. T cell fraction was estimated by normalizing TCRbeta template counts to usable DNA, with usable DNA measured through amplification of reference genes found in all nucleated cells. Repertoire TCRs were annotated as SARS-CoV-2-specific by exact matching of V gene, CDR3 amino acid sequence and J gene to a known reactive TCR set. The reference SARS-CoV-2 TCR set was obtained from MIRA and was filtered for enrichment in COVID-19-positive ImmuneCODE repertoires, whereby public or cross-reactive TCRs were removed. Using the MIRA antigens, annotated TCRs were further analysed by specific ORF or by position within an ORF. Breadth was defined as the number of annotated unique rearrangements divided by the total number of unique productive rearrangements, and depth was defined as the summed frequency of the annotated unique rearrangements. Two-sided Wilcoxon rank-sum tests were applied when comparing TCR breadth between groups. Here the immuneACCESS table is served through TCRdb, limited to in-frame sequences with V and J called. Missing clones are a known gap in these copies; in checked studies unresolved V genes cover under half, and the rest lacks a known reason. The V and J calls and clone size are taken from that table; D and trimming were inferred from the DNA. This sample has around 300,000 clones in its table, and approximately 86% of those were observed once. The biggest ten clones account for roughly a tenth of the sample.

The data belong to a study of Ad26.COV2.S vaccination and SARS-CoV-2 variants (TCRdb year 2021). Regarding the research as a whole: Donors in the vaccine arm were drawn from COV1001, a multicentre, randomized, double-blind, placebo-controlled phase I-IIa trial testing Ad26.COV2.S in healthy adults. Participants in the trial were split at random into five groups of five each, receiving low-dose or high-dose Ad26.COV2.S once or twice, or else placebo on both occasions. The TCR-sequenced set comprised approximately 30 samples: approximately 19 Ad26.COV2.S vaccine recipients, 5 placebo recipients and 8 SARS-CoV-2 convalescent individuals. TCRbeta repertoire sequencing was used to assess the specificity and breadth of SARS-CoV-2-reactive T cell receptors after Ad26.COV2.S vaccination. Throughout the experiments and outcome assessment, investigators stayed blinded to trial group allocation. Ad26.COV2.S was administered intramuscularly at a dose of 5x10^10 or 1x10^11 viral particles, either as one shot or as two shots given 56 days apart.

This sample's treatment or condition label indicates: roughly 18 received Ad26.COV2.S at low or high dose, single or two shots; roughly five received placebo; per-sample allocation not given. Repertoires of vaccine and placebo recipients were sequenced from samples taken on day 63 after the first injection. Cohort 1b enrolled around 23 adults aged 18-55 years at a single site in Boston, USA, between 29 July and 7 August 2020. Ad26.COV2.S consisted of a replication-incompetent adenovirus type 26 vector by which a prefusion-stabilized SARS-CoV-2 spike protein from the original Wuhan strain was expressed. Overall results and qualifications from the work: Spike-specific TCR breadth was higher in Ad26.COV2.S recipients than in placebo recipients (P = 0.0014). The study was not powered to compare responses between vaccine doses or regimens. Vaccine and placebo recipients had similar non-spike TCR breadth, a finding consistent with the vaccine containing only spike. Substantial breadth of spike-specific CD8+ and CD4+ T cell responses was reported after vaccination. According to the authors, total T cell responses may have been underestimated by the TCR breadth and depth analyses.

The sequence is built from TRBV6-6 and TRBJ1-1; 8 junctional bases match TRBD1. This specimen was peripheral blood, taken in a trial of Ad26.COV2.S vaccine versus placebo. The receptor was isolated from a person aged 18-65 years who received the Ad26.COV2.S COVID-19 vaccine or a placebo. DNA sequence: TGTGCCAGCAGCCCAGGGGGCTATGACACTGAAGCTTTCTTT. It is translated as CASSPGGYDTEAFF.